This T cell receptor (beta chain) is from a study of neoadjuvant anti-PD-1 for oral cavity cancer. Stated time point: after neoadjuvant nivolumab, at surgical resection. Patients had newly diagnosed, untreated stage II-IVA oral cavity squamous cell carcinoma. These oral cavity squamous cell carcinomas were HPV-negative and locally advanced. From germline, CDR1 is SGHRS and CDR2 YFSETQ. The CDR3 has 15 amino acids. Germline trimming cut 4 bases from V and 0 bases from J; bases unmatched to any gene: 7. General study findings and limits: Each response group had just a few patients in TCR analyses.

Blood libraries mostly used roughly 500 ng genomic DNA, six replicates each. Data came from immunoSEQ multiplex PCR; TCRdb stores just in-frame clones and leaves some out. Here the sample spans 73,000 or so clones, about 88% being singletons. With respect to this clone: The antigen is undetermined.

Sequenced material: PBMCs, taken after nivolumab (anti-PD-1) treatment. The V gene is TRBV5-1, the J gene TRBJ2-7; 7 nucleotides match TRBD1. The receptor was derived from a person aged 35-79 years with oral cavity squamous cell carcinoma. The CDR3 region is CASSPGTVSSYEQYF. The CDR3 DNA reads as TGCGCCAGCAGCCCGGGGACAGTGAGCTCCTACGAGCAGTACTTC.